This is a list of T cell receptor beta chains from one sample in a study of blood T cell repertoires in COVID-19. Libraries were prepared by immunoSEQ multiplex PCR; TCRdb keeps only in-frame clonotypes and omits some of them. The sample lists more than 20,000 clones; 90% were seen once. Sequencing was done on a sample of peripheral blood. These receptors all stem from a human donor in a cohort sampled during active COVID-19. Each CDR3 is given with its conserved first and last residue. A D gene is named only where the DNA matches it firmly.

CDR3: CASSQIQSAGANYGYTF
D: -
J: TRBJ1-2
V: TRBV7-8

CDR3: CASRTVNTEAFF
D: -
J: TRBJ1-1
V: TRBV6-6

CDR3: CAISQQGPDSNQPQHF
D: -
J: TRBJ1-5
V: TRBV10-3

CDR3: CASSYGGAGGLNTEAFF
D: -
J: TRBJ1-1
V: TRBV6-2/TRBV6-3

CDR3: CASSTPRGLAHQETQYF
D: TRBD2
J: TRBJ2-5
V: TRBV9

CDR3: CASSSPRPMINEQFF
D: -
J: TRBJ2-1
V: TRBV7-9

CDR3: CASRGYTEAFF
D: -
J: TRBJ1-1
V: TRBV6-5

CDR3: CASSPSSYEQYF
D: -
J: TRBJ2-7
V: TRBV3-1/TRBV3-2

CDR3: CASSPNRGEAFF
D: -
J: TRBJ1-1
V: TRBV7-2

CDR3: CASSLGQIHTGELFF
D: -
J: TRBJ2-2
V: TRBV6-2/TRBV6-3

CDR3: CASSPDTYEQYF
D: -
J: TRBJ2-7
V: TRBV18

CDR3: CASSVTAGLLAGELFF
D: -
J: TRBJ2-2
V: TRBV9

CDR3: CASSQGGSGTDTQYF
D: -
J: TRBJ2-3
V: TRBV4-2

CDR3: CASSYRAGTGTYEQYF
D: TRBD1
J: TRBJ2-7
V: TRBV6-5

CDR3: CATSAGGQETQYF
D: TRBD1
J: TRBJ2-5
V: TRBV24-1

CDR3: CASSPGGYPRAGELFF
D: TRBD2
J: TRBJ2-2
V: TRBV28

CDR3: CSASIPGTSGTGGTQYF
D: TRBD2
J: TRBJ2-3
V: TRBV20-1

CDR3: CASSSLGGRTDTQYF
D: -
J: TRBJ2-3
V: TRBV5-1

CDR3: CASSPRGVYGYTF
D: -
J: TRBJ1-2
V: TRBV27

CDR3: CASSRRGVGETQYF
D: -
J: TRBJ2-5
V: TRBV5-5